Listed here are 29 T cell receptor beta chains from one sample, sequenced in a study of cytomegalovirus exposure and HLA in healthy donors. The PCR made use of 60 Vbeta and 13 Jbeta primers. The assay was immunoSEQ multiplex PCR, and TCRdb's table has in-frame clones only and misses some. In the table there are approximately 110,000 clones, 70% to 80% of which are singletons. The sequenced sample consisted of PBMCs. All receptors derive from a middle-aged man in good health and CMV-seronegative.

This clone has a handful of counts. This rearrangement joins TRBV7-9 to TRBJ2-6, with TRBD1 identical over 9 bases. V gave up 8 bases and J gave up 0 bases; unmatched junction bases: 14. This CDR3 has 19 residues. Germline V gives CDR1 SEHNR, CDR2 FQNEAQ (reference sequence). The CDR3 region is CASRRPGQGGSSGANVLTF. The CDR3 DNA follows: TGTGCCAGCCGCAGACCGGGACAGGGAGGAAGCTCTGGGGCCAACGTCCTGACTTTC.

The chain links TRBV29-1 to TRBJ1-3; 8 bases agree with TRBD1. Germline assignment: CDR1 SQVTM and CDR2 ANQGSEA. There are 15 residues in the CDR3. V shed 5 bases and J 0 bases; nucleotides not matched to a gene: 6. In DNA form, the CDR3 reads TGCAGCGTTCGGACAGGGAAGAACTCTGGAAACACCATATATTTT. Its translation: CSVRTGKNSGNTIYF.

This sequence joins TRBV15 and TRBJ1-1, with D maybe TRBD1 (5 bases). Germline assignment: CDR1 LNHNV and CDR2 YYDKDF (reference sequence). This CDR3 has 16 residues. V was cut by 3 bases and J by 3 bases, with 17 bases left in between. DNA of the CDR3: TGTGCCACCAGCAGGAGCGGGCAGGGCGTTTACACTGAAGCTTTCTTT. Amino acids: CATSRSGQGVYTEAFF.

The J gene is TRBJ1-2, the V gene TRBV4-3, with 9 bases that match TRBD1. Germline V lookup: CDR1 LGHNA, CDR2 YSLEER. The J segment lost 6 bases and the V segment lost 6 bases, leaving 8 bases of the junction unmatched. The CDR3 runs 14 residues. The CDR3 loop reads CASSQQGAEDGYTF. The CDR3 region has the DNA TGCGCCAGCAGTCAACAGGGGGCGGAGGATGGCTACACCTTC.

The chain is built from TRBV5-1 and TRBJ2-7; 8 nucleotides match TRBD1. There are 15 residues in the CDR3. Germline V CDR1 and CDR2: SGHRS, YFSETQ. Unmatched junction bases numbered 6, after V lost 4 bases and J lost 0 bases. CDR3 sequence (DNA): TGCGCCAGCAGCCCGGGACAGGTCCCCTCCTACGAGCAGTACTTC. Residues: CASSPGQVPSYEQYF.

The chain combines TRBV27 with TRBJ2-7, with a possible D match to TRBD1 (6 bases). Germline loops: CDR1 MNHEY, CDR2 SMNVEV (reference sequence). V was trimmed by 3 bases and J by 3 bases, leaving 12 bases between them. The CDR3 loop spans 14 amino acids. CDR3 loop: CASSFAGVVYEQYF. DNA for the CDR3: TGTGCCAGCAGTTTCGCAGGGGTCGTCTACGAGCAGTACTTC.

The chain uses TRBV9 and TRBJ2-4; 8 nucleotides align to TRBD1. This CDR3 region has 18 residues. CDR1 and CDR2 from the germline V gene are SGDLS and YYNGEE. V dropped 0 bases and J dropped 6; count of bases not matched to a gene: 14. In nucleotides, the CDR3 is TGTGCCAGCAGCGTAGCCTCGGGTGGAAAGGACAGGGCAAACATTCAGTACTTC. Its protein product is CASSVASGGKDRANIQYF.

This clone was seen only once. The rearrangement joins TRBV29-1 to TRBJ1-2; possible D gene TRBD1, 6 bases. This CDR3 contains 11 residues. Trimming left V 6 bases short and J 8 bases short, with 13 bases between. Per the germline V gene, CDR1 is SQVTM and CDR2 is ANQGSEA. This CDR3 is CSVAGVMGYTF. CDR3 in DNA: TGCAGCGTCGCAGGGGTAATGGGCTACACCTTC.

With regard to this clone: The germline gene is not matched at one end of the junction; a read error may be the cause. V gene TRBV7-9 combines with J gene TRBJ2-5; 9 bases match TRBD2. The CDR3 loop spans 14 amino acids. Germline V gene sequence: CDR1 SEHNR, CDR2 FQNEAQ (reference sequence). The CDR3 nucleotides read TGTTCCAGCAGCTACCCGGCGGGGGGGGAGACCCAGTACTTC. This gives the protein CSSSYPAGGETQYF.

The chain joins TRBV6-4 to TRBJ2-3; tentative D call: TRBD1 (6 bases). The CDR3 is made up of 15 amino acids. Trimming removed 6 bases at V and 0 bases at J, with 13 bases between. Germline assignment: CDR1 MRHNA and CDR2 SNTAGT. The DNA for the CDR3 is TGTGCCAGCAGCCATGGGACACCCAGCACAGATACGCAGTATTTT. Its protein product is CASSHGTPSTDTQYF.

V and J are TRBV20-1 and TRBJ2-3; D uncertain. V was trimmed by 3 bases and J by 5 bases, leaving 6 bases between them. The CDR3 loop spans 11 amino acids. Germline V CDR1 and CDR2: DFQATT, SNEGSKA (reference sequence). The CDR3 sequence is CSARSGDTQYF. DNA for the CDR3: TGCAGTGCTAGGTCGGGAGATACGCAGTATTTT.

The chain couples TRBV28 to TRBJ1-4; 10 positions agree with TRBD1. The CDR3 is 17 amino acids. J gave up 4 bases and V 4 bases, and 9 bases lay outside the gene matches. CDR1 and CDR2 from the germline V gene are MDHEN and SYDVKM. The CDR3 reads CASSSRHRDRGNEKLFF. The CDR3, as DNA: TGTGCCAGCAGTTCACGTCACCGGGACAGGGGTAATGAAAAACTGTTTTTT.

This clone was counted a few times. The V call is TRBV6-1, the J call TRBJ1-1; the D is unclear. Germline-derived CDR1 and CDR2 are MNHNS and SASEGT. The CDR3 loop spans 12 amino acids. V was shortened by 6 bases and J by 5 bases, with 10 bases between the two germline ends. The CDR3 coding sequence is TGTGCCAGCAGCCCGCGCGTGACTGAAGCTTTCTTT. Residues: CASSPRVTEAFF.

This sequence joins TRBV4-1 and TRBJ2-1; no reliable D call. The CDR3 has 13 residues. Trimming left V 1 base short and J 10 bases short, with 11 bases between. Germline CDR1 MGHRA, CDR2 YSYEKL. CDR3 DNA sequence: TGCGCCAGCAGCCAAGGTCTCTTGACAGAGCAGTTCTTC. Protein product: CASSQGLLTEQFF.

This clone has only one observation. The chain combines TRBV28 with TRBJ1-2, with TRBD1 matching over 9 bases. This CDR3 region has 15 residues. The ends lost 5 bases at V and 4 bases at J; junction bases unmatched: 8. Germline assignment: CDR1 MDHEN and CDR2 SYDVKM. CDR3 region: CASSLGTGSVYGYTF. CDR3 nucleotides: TGTGCCAGCAGTCTTGGGACAGGGAGTGTCTATGGCTACACCTTC.

The V gene is TRBV7-9, the J gene TRBJ2-5; D perhaps matches TRBD1 (6 bases). The tail of the sequence fits TRBJ2-7 better, so the J call may be wrong. CDR1 and CDR2 (germline): SEHNR, FQNEAQ (reference sequence). The CDR3 has 16 amino acids. The CDR3 DNA follows: TGTGCCAGCAGCTGTGATCGGACAGTGGGGTGCTACGAGCAGTACTTC. Protein product: CASSCDRTVGCYEQYF.

The chain is built from TRBV7-2 and TRBJ1-2; 10 bases line up with TRBD1. CDR3 length: 14 residues. The germline V gene has CDR1 SGHTA and CDR2 FQGNSA. With V trimmed by 6 bases and J by 8 bases, 9 bases remained unmatched. The CDR3 DNA reads as TGTGCCAGCAGTTATACCGGGACAGGGGTCGGCTACACCTTC. Its translation: CASSYTGTGVGYTF.

V and J are TRBV6-5 and TRBJ1-5, with TRBD1 matching over 10 bases. Germline values: CDR1 MNHEY, CDR2 SVGAGI. The CDR3 is made up of 15 amino acids. V trimming: 8 bases; J trimming: 6 bases; junction bases outside the gene matches: 10. The CDR3 bases are TGTGCCAGCCTTACCCGGGACAGGGGACGTCAGCCCCAGCATTTT. As protein: CASLTRDRGRQPQHF.

The chain employs TRBV19 and TRBJ1-6; 7 positions match TRBD1. Germline V gene data show CDR1 as LNHDA and CDR2 as SQIVND (reference sequence). Germline trimming cut 1 base from V and 7 bases from J; bases unmatched to any gene: 7. CDR3 length: 16 amino acids. The CDR3 DNA reads as TGTGCCAGTAGTATAGGAGGGGGCAGAATAAATTCACCCCTCCACTTT. Protein sequence: CASSIGGGRINSPLHF. Combining the CDR3 with reference TRBV19 and TRBJ1-6 gives the whole variable domain DGGITQSPKYLFRKEGQNVTLSCEQNLNHDAMYWYRQDPGQGLRLIYYSQIVNDFQKGDIAEGYSVSREKKESFPLTVTSAQKNPTAFYLCASSIGGGRINSPLHFGNGTRLTVT.

The CDR3 is CASSTSHDRGFTEAFF. CDR3 in DNA: TGCGCCAGCAGTACTTCACATGACAGGGGGTTCACTGAAGCTTTCTTT. The rearrangement links TRBV4-3 to TRBJ1-1, with TRBD1 matching over 9 bases. V lost 6 bases and J lost 4; bases outside the gene matches: 12. The germline gives CDR1 LGHNA, CDR2 YSLEER. The CDR3 is made up of 16 amino acids.

The genes are TRBV6-1 and TRBJ1-1; 10 nucleotides match TRBD1. The CDR3 covers 14 residues. Germline V gene lookup returns CDR1 MNHNS and CDR2 SASEGT. V was clipped by 5 bases and J by 6 bases; unmatched bases: 6. Here the CDR3 DNA reads TGTGCCAGCAGTACCGGGACAGGGGTTCCTGAAGCTTTCTTT. It specifies CASSTGTGVPEAFF.

The chain employs TRBV9 and TRBJ2-3; maybe TRBD1 (5 bases). Germline CDR1 SGDLS, CDR2 YYNGEE. This CDR3 region has 15 residues. Trimming removed 2 bases at V and 0 bases at J, with 10 bases between. CDR3 DNA sequence: TGTGCCAGCAGCGTTCAGGGTTCCAGCACAGATACGCAGTATTTT. Its translation is CASSVQGSSTDTQYF.

This chain connects TRBV10-3 to TRBJ2-2; D not resolved. This CDR3 comprises 13 residues. V was shortened by 5 bases and J by 4 bases, with 8 bases between the two germline ends. Per the germline V gene, CDR1 is ENHRY and CDR2 is SYGVKD. CDR3 coding DNA: TGTGCCATCAGTATACAGCCCACCGGGGAGCTGTTTTTT. Translation: CAISIQPTGELFF.

The chain joins TRBV7-9 to TRBJ1-1; D gene ambiguous. Germline lookup yields CDR1 SEHNR and CDR2 FQNEAQ (reference sequence). Between the trimmed V and J ends, which lost 2 bases and 4 bases, there was a span of 8 bases. This CDR3 has 13 amino acids. Here the CDR3 reads CASSLNTGTEAFF. The CDR3, as DNA: TGTGCCAGCAGCTTAAATACGGGCACTGAAGCTTTCTTT.

This clone has more than one count but fewer than ten. The chain carries TRBV5-8 and TRBJ1-1, with TRBD1 matching over 7 bases. CDR1 is SGHTS and CDR2 is YDEGEE in the germline V gene. The length of the CDR3 is 14 residues. With 0 bases clipped from V and 7 bases from J, the junction kept 6 bases outside the gene matches. The CDR3 here is CASSLGQGVSEAFF. The CDR3 nucleotides are TGTGCCAGCAGCTTGGGACAGGGCGTTAGTGAAGCTTTCTTT.

The V and J genes are TRBV5-6 and TRBJ2-2; D possibly corresponds to TRBD2 (5 bases). The CDR3 covers 12 residues. V dropped 4 bases and J dropped 7 bases, with 8 bases sitting between them. Germline V gives CDR1 SGHDT, CDR2 YYEEEE. The CDR3 nucleotides are TGTGCCAGCAGCGAGGGTAGCGGGGAGCTGTTTTTT. Translated, it gives CASSEGSGELFF.

The chain carries TRBV28 and TRBJ1-1, with a tentative D call TRBD1 (6 bases). Germline values: CDR1 MDHEN, CDR2 SYDVKM. Trimming removed 6 bases at V and 5 bases at J, with 13 bases between. This CDR3 region has 13 residues. The CDR3 loop is CASSPNQGTEAFF. DNA of the CDR3: TGTGCCAGCAGCCCAAATCAGGGGACTGAAGCTTTCTTT.

This sequence joins TRBV4-2 and TRBJ1-3; 10 nucleotides match TRBD1. V trimming: 1 base; J trimming: 4 bases; junction bases outside the gene matches: 13. From germline, CDR1 is LGHNA and CDR2 YNFKEQ. This CDR3 is 19 amino acids long. The CDR3 DNA reads TGTGCCAGCAGCCAAGCTCCCCGTGGGACAGGGGCCCTAGGAAACACCATATATTTT. This translates into CASSQAPRGTGALGNTIYF.

The chain combines TRBV6-5 with TRBJ2-1, with a weak D call TRBD1 (5 bases). Trimming removed 2 bases from V and 0 bases from J, with 5 bases in between. CDR1 and CDR2 (germline): MNHEY, SVGAGI. The CDR3 extends over 14 amino acids. The CDR3 region has the DNA TGTGCCAGCAGTTACAGGGGCTCCTACAATGAGCAGTTCTTC. This gives the protein CASSYRGSYNEQFF.